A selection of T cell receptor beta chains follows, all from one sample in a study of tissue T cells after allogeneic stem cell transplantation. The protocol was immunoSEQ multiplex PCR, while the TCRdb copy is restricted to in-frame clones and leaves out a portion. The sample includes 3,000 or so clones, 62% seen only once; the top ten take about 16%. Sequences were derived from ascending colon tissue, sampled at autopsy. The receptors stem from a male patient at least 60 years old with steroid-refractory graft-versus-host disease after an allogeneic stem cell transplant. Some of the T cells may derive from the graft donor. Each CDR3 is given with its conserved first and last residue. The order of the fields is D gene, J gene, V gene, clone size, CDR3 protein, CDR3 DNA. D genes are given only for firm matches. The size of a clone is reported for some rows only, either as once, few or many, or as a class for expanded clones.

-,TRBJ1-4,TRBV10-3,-,CAIRSGAASEKLFF,TGTGCCATCAGGTCCGGGGCCGCGAGTGAAAAACTGTTTTTT
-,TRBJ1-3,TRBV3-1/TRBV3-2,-,CASSQGAHSGNTIYF,TGTGCCAGCAGCCAAGGGGCTCACTCTGGAAACACCATATATTTT
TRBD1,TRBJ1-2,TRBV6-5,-,CASISYTTGVGGYTF,TGTGCCAGCATCTCTTATACGACAGGGGTGGGCGGCTACACCTTC
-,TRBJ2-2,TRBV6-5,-,CASSYAHRAGTGELFF,TGTGCCAGCAGTTACGCCCACAGGGCGGGCACCGGGGAGCTGTTTTTT
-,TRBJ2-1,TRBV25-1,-,CASGRGTTYNEQFF,TGTGCCAGCGGGAGGGGGACCACCTACAATGAGCAGTTCTTC
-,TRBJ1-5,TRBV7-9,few,CASSLGLSYPLNQPQHF,TGTGCCAGCAGCTTGGGACTTTCCTATCCTCTCAATCAGCCCCAGCATTTT
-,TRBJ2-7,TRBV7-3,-,CASSLVQEEGVYEQYF,TGTGCCAGCAGCTTAGTCCAAGAAGAGGGGGTCTACGAGCAGTACTTC
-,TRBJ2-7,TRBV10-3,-,CAISEPQTGRYEQYF,TGTGCCATCAGTGAGCCCCAGACTGGGAGGTACGAGCAGTACTTC
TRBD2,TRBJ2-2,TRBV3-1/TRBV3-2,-,CASSHPGTSGLNTGELFF,TGTGCCAGCAGCCATCCAGGGACTAGCGGGCTGAACACCGGGGAGCTGTTTTTT
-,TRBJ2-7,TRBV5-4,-,CASSTSGYEQYF,TGTGCCAGCAGCACATCCGGATACGAGCAGTACTTC
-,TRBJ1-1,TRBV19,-,CATLRDGTEAFF,TGTGCCACACTCCGGGACGGCACTGAAGCTTTCTTT
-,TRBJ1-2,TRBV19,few,CASSIEHRVGYGYTF,TGTGCCAGTAGTATAGAACACAGGGTTGGCTATGGCTACACCTTC
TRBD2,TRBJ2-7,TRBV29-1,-,CSANSGAAYEQYF,TGCAGCGCAAATAGCGGGGCGGCCTACGAGCAGTACTTC
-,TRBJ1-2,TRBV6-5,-,CASSYGPTGAAYGYTF,TGTGCCAGCAGTTACGGGCCCACGGGGGCGGCCTATGGCTACACCTTC
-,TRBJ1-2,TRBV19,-,CAIFTRGHGYTF,TGTGCCATTTTTACTCGGGGGCATGGCTACACCTTC
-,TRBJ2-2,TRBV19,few,CASSIGLGGGGELFF,TGTGCCAGTAGTATAGGTCTGGGAGGCGGCGGGGAGCTGTTTTTT
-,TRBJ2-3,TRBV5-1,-,CASRRGGTDTQYF,TGCGCCAGCAGGAGAGGGGGGACAGATACGCAGTATTTT
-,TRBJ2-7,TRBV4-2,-,CASSQEGGRSEEQYF,TGTGCCAGCAGCCAAGAGGGCGGCAGGAGTGAGGAGCAGTACTTC
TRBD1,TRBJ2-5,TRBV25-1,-,CASRIDRGFQETQYF,TGTGCCAGCAGAATTGACAGGGGTTTCCAAGAGACCCAGTACTTC
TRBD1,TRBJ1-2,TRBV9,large,CASSARADRAVDGYTF,TGTGCCAGCAGCGCGAGGGCGGACAGGGCGGTAGATGGCTACACCTTC
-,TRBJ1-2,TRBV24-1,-,CATSDSTDYGYTF,TGTGCCACCAGTGATTCCACAGATTATGGCTACACCTTC
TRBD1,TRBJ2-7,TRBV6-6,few,CASSQSNPGQGTYEQYF,TGTGCCAGCAGTCAAAGCAACCCGGGACAGGGGACCTACGAGCAGTACTTC
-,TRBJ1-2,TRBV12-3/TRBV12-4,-,CASSLEQRGYTF,TGTGCCAGCAGTTTAGAACAACGCGGCTACACCTTC
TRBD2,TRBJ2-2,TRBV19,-,CASNPGLAGTGELFF,TGTGCCAGTAACCCTGGACTAGCGGGCACCGGGGAGCTGTTTTTT
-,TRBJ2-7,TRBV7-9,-,CASSLAGRGLNEQYF,TGTGCCAGCAGCTTAGCCGGGCGGGGCTTAAACGAGCAGTACTTC
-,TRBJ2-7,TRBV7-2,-,CASSLGGTITYEQYF,TGTGCCAGCAGCTTAGGGGGGACCATTACCTACGAGCAGTACTTC
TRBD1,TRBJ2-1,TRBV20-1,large,CSASMSGGYNEQFF,TGCAGTGCTAGTATGTCAGGGGGCTACAATGAGCAGTTCTTC
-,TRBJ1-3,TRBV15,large,CATSRTFIRVPSGNTIYF,TGTGCCACCAGCAGGACCTTTATCAGGGTGCCATCTGGAAACACCATATATTTT
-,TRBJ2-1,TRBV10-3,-,CAISESPEGSSYNEQFF,TGTGCCATCAGTGAGTCTCCGGAAGGGTCCTCCTACAATGAGCAGTTCTTC
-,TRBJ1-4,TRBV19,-,CASRGATNEKLFF,TGTGCCTCTAGGGGCGCAACTAATGAAAAACTGTTTTTT
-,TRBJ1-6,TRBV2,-,CASSEDRVGNSPLHF,TGTGCCAGCAGTGAAGATCGGGTAGGGAATTCACCCCTCCACTTT
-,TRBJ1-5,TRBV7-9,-,CASSLQPGPQHF,TGTGCCAGCAGCTTACAGCCGGGGCCCCAGCATTTT
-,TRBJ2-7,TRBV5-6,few,CASSSSSYEQYF,TGTGCCAGCAGCTCATCCTCCTACGAGCAGTACTTC